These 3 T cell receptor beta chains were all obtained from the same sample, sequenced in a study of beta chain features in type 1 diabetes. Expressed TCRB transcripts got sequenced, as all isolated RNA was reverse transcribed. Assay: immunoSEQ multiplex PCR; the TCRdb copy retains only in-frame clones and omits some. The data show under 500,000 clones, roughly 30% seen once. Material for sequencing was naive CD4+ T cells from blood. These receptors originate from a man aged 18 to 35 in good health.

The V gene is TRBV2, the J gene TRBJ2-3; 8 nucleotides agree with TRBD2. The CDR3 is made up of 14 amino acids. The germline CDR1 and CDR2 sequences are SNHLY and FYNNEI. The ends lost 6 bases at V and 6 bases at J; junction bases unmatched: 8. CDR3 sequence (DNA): TGTGCCAGCAGGCGGGAGGCCCAGGGTGATACGCAGTATTTT. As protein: CASRREAQGDTQYF.

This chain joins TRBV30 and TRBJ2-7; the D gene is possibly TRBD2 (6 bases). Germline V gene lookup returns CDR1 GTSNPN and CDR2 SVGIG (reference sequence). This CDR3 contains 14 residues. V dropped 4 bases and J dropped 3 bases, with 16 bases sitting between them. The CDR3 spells CAWTHRGLGYEQYF. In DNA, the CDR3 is TGTGCCTGGACCCACCGGGGGTTGGGCTACGAGCAGTACTTC.

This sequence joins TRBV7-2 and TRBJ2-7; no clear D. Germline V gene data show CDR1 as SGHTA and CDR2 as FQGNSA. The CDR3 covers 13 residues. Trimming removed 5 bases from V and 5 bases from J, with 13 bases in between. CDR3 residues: CASSPRHHNEQYF. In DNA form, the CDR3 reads TGTGCCAGCAGCCCCCGACACCATAACGAGCAGTACTTC.